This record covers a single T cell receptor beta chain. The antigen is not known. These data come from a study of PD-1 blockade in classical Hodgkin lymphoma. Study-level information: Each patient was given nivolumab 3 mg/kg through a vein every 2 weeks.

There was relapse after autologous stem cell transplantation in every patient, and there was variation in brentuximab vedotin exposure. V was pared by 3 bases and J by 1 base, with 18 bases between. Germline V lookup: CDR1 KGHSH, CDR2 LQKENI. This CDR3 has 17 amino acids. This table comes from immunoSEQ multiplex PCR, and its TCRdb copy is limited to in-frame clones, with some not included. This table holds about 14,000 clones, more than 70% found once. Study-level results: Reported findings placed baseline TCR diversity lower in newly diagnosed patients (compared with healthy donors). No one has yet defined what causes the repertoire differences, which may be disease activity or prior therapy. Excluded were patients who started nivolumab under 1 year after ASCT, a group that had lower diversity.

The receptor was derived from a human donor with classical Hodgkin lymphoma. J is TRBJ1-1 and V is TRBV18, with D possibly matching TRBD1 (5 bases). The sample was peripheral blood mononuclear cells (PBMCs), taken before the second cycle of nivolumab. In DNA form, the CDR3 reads TGTGCCAGCTCACCCAACACAGCAGGGATCGGGAACACTGAAGCTTTCTTT. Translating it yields CASSPNTAGIGNTEAFF.